The rows below give T cell receptor beta chains drawn from one sample of a study of CD8 T cells in Susac syndrome. A single record per CDR3 protein comes from TCRdb applying MiXCR to the immunoSEQ multiplex PCR reads. The repertoire consists of 150,000 to 200,000 distinct CDR3 sequences, with roughly 95% occurring once and the leading ten covering 0.15% to 0.2%. The sequenced sample was CD8+ T cells from PBMCs. These receptors came from a human donor with multiple sclerosis. Each CDR3 is given with its conserved first and last residue. The D gene is left open where the match is weak. For some rows the clone size is stated as once, few or many, or as a class when expanded; others skip it.

abundance	d_gene	v_gene	j_gene	CDR3nt	CDR3aa
NA	TRBD1	TRBV4-1	TRBJ1-2	TGCGCCAGCAGCCAATATCAAGGACAGGGCGGTCATGGCTACACCTTC	CASSQYQGQGGHGYTF
NA	TRBD2	TRBV20-1	TRBJ2-7	TGCAGTGCTAGGGGAACTAGCGGGAGTATTTACGAGCAGTACTTC	CSARGTSGSIYEQYF
NA	NA	TRBV30	TRBJ2-1	TGTGCCTGCTCTCTGGTATCCACCGATGAGCAGTTCTTC	CACSLVSTDEQFF
NA	TRBD2	TRBV11-2	TRBJ2-3	TGTGCCAGCAGCTTCCTGACTAGCGGGAGGGGGGATACGCAGTATTTT	CASSFLTSGRGDTQYF
NA	NA	TRBV7-3	TRBJ2-3	TGTGCCAGCAGCTTAAGTTTGGGGCCCACAGATACGCAGTATTTT	CASSLSLGPTDTQYF
once	TRBD2	TRBV7-9	TRBJ2-1	TGTGCCAGCAGCCCCATCCTGCAGCGGGAGAGGGTCTATGAGCAGTTCTTC	CASSPILQRERVYEQFF
NA	NA	TRBV9	TRBJ1-2	TGTGCCAGCAGCGACTACAGGGTGGAAGGCTACACCTTC	CASSDYRVEGYTF
NA	TRBD1	TRBV4-1	TRBJ2-3	TGCGCCAGCAACGAGGTGGGACAGGGGACAGATACGCAGTATTTT	CASNEVGQGTDTQYF
NA	NA	TRBV7-9	TRBJ2-2	TGTGCCAGCAGCCCGAGTAACACCGGGGAGCTGTTTTTT	CASSPSNTGELFF
NA	TRBD2	TRBV9	TRBJ2-7	TGTGCCAGCAGCCCCCGAGCGGGAACTAGCGGCCTCTCCTACGAGCAGTACTTC	CASSPRAGTSGLSYEQYF
NA	TRBD2	TRBV30	TRBJ2-1	TGTGCCTGGAGTGGTTTCTCTAGCGGGAGGAATGAGCAGTTCTTC	CAWSGFSSGRNEQFF
NA	TRBD2	TRBV11-2	TRBJ2-7	TGTGCCAGCAGCCCCAGACTAGCGGGGCCCACCTACGAGCAGTACTTC	CASSPRLAGPTYEQYF
NA	NA	TRBV12-5	TRBJ2-1	TGTGCTAGTGGTTTGGTTGGGGGAGTACCCTACAATGAGCAGTTCTTC	CASGLVGGVPYNEQFF
NA	NA	TRBV4-1	TRBJ2-1	TGCGCCAGCAGCCAGGTCGGGGTCGAGTACAATGAGCAGTTCTTC	CASSQVGVEYNEQFF
NA	NA	TRBV27	TRBJ2-1	TGTGCCAGCAGTTTATCGGGGGCCGGGGACAATGAGCAGTTCTTC	CASSLSGAGDNEQFF